The T cell receptor beta chain described here comes from a study of identical twins. Carrying unique molecular identifiers, the cDNA also gained a universal primer site through template switching. TCRdb reprocessed the 5' RACE reads via MiXCR and lists one record per CDR3 protein. The sample consists of approximately 890,000 distinct CDR3 sequences, approximately 13% of them appearing once. Study findings and constraints: Model-predicted out-of-frame TCR alpha sharing fell below observed values in monozygotic twins.

Note on this clonotype: Antigen: not known.

This sample also belongs to another study, concerning yellow fever vaccine responses in identical twins.

Sequencing used PBMCs. The origin of this receptor is a young woman in good health.

The DNA for the CDR3 is TGTGCCAGCAGCCAAGAGAGTCTGAGGGGGACGCAGTATTTT. This gives the protein CASSQESLRGTQYF. The J gene is TRBJ2-3, the V gene TRBV3-1; D may be TRBD1 (6 bases). Germline loops: CDR1 LGHDT, CDR2 YNNKEL (reference sequence). The CDR3 is 14 residues long. V was cut by 0 bases and J by 9 bases, with 13 bases left in between.